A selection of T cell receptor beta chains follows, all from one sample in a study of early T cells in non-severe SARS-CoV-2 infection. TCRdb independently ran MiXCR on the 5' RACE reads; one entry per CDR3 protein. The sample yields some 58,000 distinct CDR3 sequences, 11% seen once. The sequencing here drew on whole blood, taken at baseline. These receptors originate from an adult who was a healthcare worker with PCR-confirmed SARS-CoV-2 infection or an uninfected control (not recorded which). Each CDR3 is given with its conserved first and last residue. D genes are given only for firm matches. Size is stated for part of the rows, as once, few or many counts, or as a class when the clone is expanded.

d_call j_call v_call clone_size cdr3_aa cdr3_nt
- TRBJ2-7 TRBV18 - CASSLPRDVGLSSYEQYF TGTGCCAGCTCACTCCCGAGGGACGTTGGTTTAAGCTCCTACGAGCAGTACTTC
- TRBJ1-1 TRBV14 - CASSQTPAGMSPFF TGTGCCAGCAGCCAAACCCCCGCAGGGATGTCGCCTTTCTTT
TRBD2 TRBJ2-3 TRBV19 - CASRLAGANTDTQYF TGTGCCAGCAGACTAGCGGGGGCGAACACAGATACGCAGTATTTT
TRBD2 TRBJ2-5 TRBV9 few CASSVGTSGGARETQYF TGTGCCAGCAGCGTAGGGACTAGCGGGGGGGCCCGAGAGACCCAGTACTTC
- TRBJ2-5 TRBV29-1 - CSGRATGTHAGETQYF TGCAGCGGACGTGCCACCGGGACACACGCTGGGGAGACCCAGTACTTC
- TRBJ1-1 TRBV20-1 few CSAELPGMNTEAFF TGCAGTGCCGAATTACCCGGCATGAACACTGAAGCTTTCTTT
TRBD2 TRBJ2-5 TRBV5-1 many CASSRGTSGQETQYF TGCGCCAGCAGCCGAGGGACTAGCGGTCAAGAGACCCAGTACTTC
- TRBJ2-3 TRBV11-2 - CASSPRLDGADTQYF TGTGCCAGCAGCCCTCGACTAGACGGAGCAGATACGCAGTATTTT
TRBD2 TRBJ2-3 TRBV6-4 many CASSILAGATDTQYF TGTGCCAGCAGTATACTAGCGGGGGCCACAGATACGCAGTATTTT
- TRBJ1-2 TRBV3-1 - CASSQQVYGYTF TGTGCCAGCAGCCAGCAAGTTTATGGCTACACCTTC
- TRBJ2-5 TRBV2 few CASSRQVGRRGQETQYF TGTGCCAGCTCCCGGCAGGTCGGACGAAGGGGACAAGAGACCCAGTACTTC
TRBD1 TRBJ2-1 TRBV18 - CASSADQGALGEQFF TGTGCCAGCTCAGCCGATCAGGGGGCGTTAGGTGAGCAGTTCTTC
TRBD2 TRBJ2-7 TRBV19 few CASRTSGGEQYF TGTGCCAGTAGGACTAGCGGAGGCGAGCAGTACTTC
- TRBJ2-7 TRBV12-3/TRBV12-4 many CASSKRGVSYEQYF TGTGCCAGCAGTAAAAGGGGGGTATCCTACGAGCAGTACTTC
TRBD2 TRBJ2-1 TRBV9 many CASSPRRGARVSSYNEQFF TGTGCCAGCAGCCCCAGGCGGGGGGCCCGCGTCAGCTCCTACAATGAGCAGTTCTTC
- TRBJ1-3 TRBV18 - CASSPRRQGMVGNTIYF TGTGCCAGCTCACCACGGCGGCAGGGCATGGTCGGAAACACCATATATTTT
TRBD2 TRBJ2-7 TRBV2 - CASSKTSGGRPYEQYF TGTGCCAGCAGTAAGACTAGCGGGGGGCGACCCTACGAGCAGTACTTC
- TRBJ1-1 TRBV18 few CASSPSGGWTEAFF TGTGCCAGCTCACCATCGGGGGGCTGGACTGAAGCTTTCTTT
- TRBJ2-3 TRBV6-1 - CASRIGPADTQYF TGTGCCAGCAGGATCGGACCGGCAGATACGCAGTATTTT
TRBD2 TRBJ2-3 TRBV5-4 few CATKAGDADTQYF TGTGCCACCAAAGCGGGGGACGCAGATACGCAGTATTTT
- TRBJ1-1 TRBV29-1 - CSVRPWGTEAFF TGCAGCGTTAGACCATGGGGCACTGAAGCTTTCTTT
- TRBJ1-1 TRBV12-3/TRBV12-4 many CAQATEAFF TGTGCCCAGGCGACTGAAGCTTTCTTT
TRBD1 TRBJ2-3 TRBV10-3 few CAISGGQGLGLSDTQYF TGTGCCATCAGTGGGGGACAGGGTTTGGGGCTTTCAGATACGCAGTATTTT
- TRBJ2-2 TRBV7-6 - CASSLLAGATTGELFF TGTGCCAGCAGCTTGCTGGCGGGGGCCACAACCGGGGAGCTGTTTTTT
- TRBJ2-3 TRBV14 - CASSQDLYGGAQYF TGTGCCAGCAGCCAAGATCTTTATGGGGGTGCGCAGTATTTT
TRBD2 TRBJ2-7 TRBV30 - CAWSVVTGGEQYF TGTGCCTGGAGTGTAGTCACGGGAGGCGAGCAGTACTTC
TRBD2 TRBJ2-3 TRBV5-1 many CASSLGRGAYTDTQYF TGCGCCAGCAGCTTGGGGCGGGGGGCCTACACAGATACGCAGTATTTT
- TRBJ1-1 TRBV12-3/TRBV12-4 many CASSFGGSKNTEAFF TGTGCCAGCAGTTTTGGGGGGAGCAAGAACACTGAAGCTTTCTTT
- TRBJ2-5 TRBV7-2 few CASSERETQYF TGTGCCAGCAGCGAGCGAGAGACCCAGTACTTC
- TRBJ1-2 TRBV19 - CASNPPGDSYTF TGTGCCAGTAACCCTCCAGGAGATAGCTACACCTTC